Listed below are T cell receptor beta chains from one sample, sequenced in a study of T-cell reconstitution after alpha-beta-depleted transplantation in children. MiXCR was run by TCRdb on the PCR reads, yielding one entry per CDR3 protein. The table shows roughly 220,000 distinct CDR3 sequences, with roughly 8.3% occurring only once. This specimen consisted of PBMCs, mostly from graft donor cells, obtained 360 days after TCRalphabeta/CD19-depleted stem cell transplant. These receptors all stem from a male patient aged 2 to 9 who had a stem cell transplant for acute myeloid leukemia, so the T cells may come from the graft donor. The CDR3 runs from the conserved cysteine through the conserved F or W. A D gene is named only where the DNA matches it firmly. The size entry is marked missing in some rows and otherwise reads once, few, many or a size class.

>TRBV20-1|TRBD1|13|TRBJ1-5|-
CSARGDRNQPQHF
TGCAGTGCTAGAGGGGACAGAAATCAGCCCCAGCATTTT
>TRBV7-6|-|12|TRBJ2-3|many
CASSLVGDTQYF
TGTGCCAGCAGTTTGGTGGGCGATACGCAGTATTTT
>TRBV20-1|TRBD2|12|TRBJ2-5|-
CSARGTSETQYF
TGCAGTGCTAGAGGGACTAGTGAGACCCAGTACTTC
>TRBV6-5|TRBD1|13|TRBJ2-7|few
CASSIGQVGEQYF
TGTGCCAGCAGTATCGGACAGGTGGGTGAGCAGTACTTC
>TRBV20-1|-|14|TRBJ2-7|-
CSARDNTGPYEQYF
TGCAGTGCTAGAGATAACACAGGACCCTACGAGCAGTACTTC
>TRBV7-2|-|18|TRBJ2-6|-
CASSLGQASFSGANVLTF
TGTGCCAGCAGCTTAGGGCAGGCTTCCTTCTCTGGGGCCAACGTCCTGACTTTC
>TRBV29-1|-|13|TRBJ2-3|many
CSLTRASTDTQYF
TGCAGCCTCACCCGGGCTAGCACAGATACGCAGTATTTT
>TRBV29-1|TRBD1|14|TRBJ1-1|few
CSVPDRGVNTEAFF
TGCAGCGTCCCTGACAGGGGCGTGAACACTGAAGCTTTCTTT
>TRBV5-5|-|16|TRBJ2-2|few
CASSPSFIPNTGELFF
TGTGCCAGCAGCCCCAGTTTCATCCCCAACACCGGGGAGCTGTTTTTT
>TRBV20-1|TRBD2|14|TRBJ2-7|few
CSAPITSGRYEQYF
TGCAGTGCCCCGATTACTAGCGGGAGGTACGAGCAGTACTTC
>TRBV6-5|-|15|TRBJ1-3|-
CASSLVGGPGNTIYF
TGTGCCAGCAGTTTGGTTGGGGGCCCTGGAAACACCATATATTTT
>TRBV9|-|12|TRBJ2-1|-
CASSGGGWEQFF
TGTGCCAGCAGCGGTGGAGGGTGGGAGCAGTTCTTC
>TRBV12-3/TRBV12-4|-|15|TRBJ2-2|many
CASTTDRPLTGELFF
TGTGCCAGCACTACGGACAGACCCCTCACCGGGGAGCTGTTTTTT
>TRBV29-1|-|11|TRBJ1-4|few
CSVLGNEKLFF
TGCAGCGTTCTGGGTAATGAAAAACTGTTTTTT
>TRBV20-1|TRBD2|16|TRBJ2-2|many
CSASQVGLPNTGELFF
TGCAGTGCTAGTCAGGTGGGACTACCGAACACCGGGGAGCTGTTTTTT
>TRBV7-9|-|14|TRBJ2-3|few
CASSPWTGTDTQYF
TGTGCCAGCAGCCCCTGGACAGGCACAGATACGCAGTATTTT
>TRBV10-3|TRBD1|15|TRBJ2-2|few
CAISDRGQQTGELFF
TGTGCCATCAGTGATAGGGGACAGCAAACCGGGGAGCTGTTTTTT
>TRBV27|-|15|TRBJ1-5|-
CASSSPFRVGQPQHF
TGTGCCAGCAGTTCGCCTTTCAGGGTCGGTCAGCCCCAGCATTTT
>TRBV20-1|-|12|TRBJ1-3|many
CSAREGGNTIYF
TGCAGTGCTAGAGAGGGGGGAAACACCATATATTTT
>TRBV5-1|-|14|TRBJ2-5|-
CASSSRQRQETQYF
TGCGCCAGCAGCTCCAGACAACGGCAAGAGACCCAGTACTTC
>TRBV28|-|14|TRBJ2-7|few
CASSPGTRADEQYF
TGTGCCAGCAGTCCAGGGACCCGAGCGGACGAGCAGTACTTC
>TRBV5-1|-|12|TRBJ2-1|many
CASSFQAYEQFF
TGCGCCAGCAGCTTCCAAGCATATGAGCAGTTCTTC
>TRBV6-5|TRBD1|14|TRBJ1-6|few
CASSYNHRGSPLHF
TGTGCCAGCAGTTACAACCACAGGGGTTCACCCCTCCACTTT
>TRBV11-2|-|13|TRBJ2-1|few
CASSPRQVHSPFF
TGTGCCAGCAGCCCGAGACAGGTACACTCCCCGTTCTTC
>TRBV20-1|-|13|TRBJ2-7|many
CSARTLATYEQYF
TGCAGTGCTAGGACGCTAGCGACCTACGAGCAGTACTTC
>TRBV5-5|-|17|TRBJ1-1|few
CASTGGDLEGGNTEAFF
TGTGCCAGCACCGGAGGGGATTTGGAGGGGGGGAACACTGAAGCTTTCTTT
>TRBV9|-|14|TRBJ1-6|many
CASSVEGVNSPLHF
TGTGCCAGCAGCGTAGAAGGGGTTAATTCACCCCTCCACTTT
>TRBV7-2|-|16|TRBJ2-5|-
CASSLGGQVKRETQYF
TGTGCCAGCAGCTTAGGCGGCCAGGTAAAGAGGGAGACCCAGTACTTC
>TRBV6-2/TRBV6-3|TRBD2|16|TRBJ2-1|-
CASTSSGRSPYNEQFF
TGTGCCAGCACCTCTAGCGGGAGATCCCCCTACAATGAGCAGTTCTTC
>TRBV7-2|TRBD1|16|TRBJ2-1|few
CASSSIRDRAHNEQFF
TGTGCCAGCAGCTCGATCCGGGACAGGGCCCACAATGAGCAGTTCTTC
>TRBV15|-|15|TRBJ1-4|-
CATSRGLRDGEKLFF
TGTGCCACCAGCAGAGGATTGCGGGACGGTGAAAAACTGTTTTTT
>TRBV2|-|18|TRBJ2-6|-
CASRAQGGGRSGANVLTF
TGTGCCAGCAGGGCTCAGGGGGGCGGACGTTCTGGGGCCAACGTCCTGACTTTC
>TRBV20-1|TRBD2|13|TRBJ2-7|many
CSASAGREVGIYF
TGCAGTGCTTCAGCAGGGCGGGAGGTAGGGATATACTTC
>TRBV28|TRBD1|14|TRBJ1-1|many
CASSWGQGNTEAFF
TGTGCCAGCAGTTGGGGACAGGGGAACACTGAAGCTTTCTTT
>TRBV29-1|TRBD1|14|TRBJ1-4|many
CSAAPRGLSDKLFF
TGCAGCGCAGCGCCCAGGGGGCTTTCGGACAAACTGTTTTTT
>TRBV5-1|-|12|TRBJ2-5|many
CASSPDQETQYF
TGCGCCAGCAGCCCGGACCAAGAGACCCAGTACTTC
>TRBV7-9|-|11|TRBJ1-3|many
CASSPQNTIYF
TGTGCCAGCAGCCCCCAAAACACCATATATTTT